What follows is one TCR beta chain and its context. TCRdb used MiXCR to reprocess the 5' RACE reads, holding one entry per CDR3 protein. The sample shows about 220,000 distinct CDR3 sequences, over 6.5% of them seen only once. The sample originates from a study of T cells after yellow fever vaccination. V lost 4 bases, J lost 2 bases, and 15 bases lay in between. The CDR3 has 17 amino acids. The sequence was collected from a man aged 25 to 40 who received the YFV17D yellow fever vaccine. Sequencing was performed on CD4+ T cells sorted from PBMCs, taken on the day of the yellow fever booster vaccination. The V gene is TRBV12-3 or TRBV12-4, the J gene TRBJ2-6; no clear D. Written as DNA, the CDR3 is TGTGCCAGCAGTTCGCAAGACCGGCGAACTGGGGCCAACGTCCTGACTTTC. Protein sequence: CASSSQDRRTGANVLTF.